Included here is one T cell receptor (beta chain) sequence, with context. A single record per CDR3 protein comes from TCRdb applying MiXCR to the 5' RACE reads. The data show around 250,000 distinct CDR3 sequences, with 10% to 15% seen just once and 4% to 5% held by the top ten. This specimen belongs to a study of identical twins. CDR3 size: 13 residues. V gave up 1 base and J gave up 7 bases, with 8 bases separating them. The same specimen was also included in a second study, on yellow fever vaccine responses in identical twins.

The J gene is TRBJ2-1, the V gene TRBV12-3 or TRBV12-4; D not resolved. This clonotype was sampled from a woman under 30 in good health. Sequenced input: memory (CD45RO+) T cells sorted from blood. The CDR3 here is CASSLGTRNEQFF. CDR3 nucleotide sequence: TGTGCCAGCAGTTTAGGGACGCGGAATGAGCAGTTCTTC.